This T cell receptor (beta chain) appears in the sequencing data of a study of shared T cell receptors in the human thymus. Sequencing was performed with immunoSEQ multiplex PCR; in TCRdb, only in-frame clones are kept and a portion is missing. The repertoire has about 540,000 clones, approximately 80% of them found once; the top ten carry less than 0.015%. The germline V gene encodes CDR1 SEHNR and CDR2 FQNEAQ (reference sequence). Trimming removed 5 bases at V and 0 bases at J, with 22 bases between. This CDR3 has 18 residues. The sample was also reused in another study, on human thymus T cells. This second report adds: Gene usage for V and J segments appeared biased in thymic and blood repertoires.

The sequence derives from a boy under two years old with a congenital heart defect. The chain joins TRBV7-9 to TRBJ1-1; D perhaps matches TRBD1 (6 bases). Sequenced material: thymocytes. The CDR3 sequence: CASSAPAGAGQMNTEAFF. The CDR3 nucleotides are TGTGCCAGCAGCGCCCCCGCGGGGGCAGGGCAAATGAACACTGAAGCTTTCTTT.